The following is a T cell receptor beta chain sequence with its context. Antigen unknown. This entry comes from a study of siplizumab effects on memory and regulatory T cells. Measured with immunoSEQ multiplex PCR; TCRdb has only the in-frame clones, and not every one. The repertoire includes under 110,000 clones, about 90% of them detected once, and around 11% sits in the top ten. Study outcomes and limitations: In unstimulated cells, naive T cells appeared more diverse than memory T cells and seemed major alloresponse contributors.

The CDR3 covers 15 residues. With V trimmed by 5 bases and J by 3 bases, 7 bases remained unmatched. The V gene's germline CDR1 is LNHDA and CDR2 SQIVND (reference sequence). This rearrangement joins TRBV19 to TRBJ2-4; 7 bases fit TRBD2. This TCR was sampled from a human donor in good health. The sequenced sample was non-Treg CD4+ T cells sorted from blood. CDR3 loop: CASSSTSLVKNIQYF. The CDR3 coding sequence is TGTGCCAGTAGTTCGACTAGCCTAGTCAAAAACATTCAGTACTTC.